The T cell receptor beta chain under discussion was sequenced for a study of vaccination and CD4 T cells after COVID-19 (dated by TCRdb to the early 2020s). A note on the overall study: Six males and four females were included in the convalescent cohort, with two Hispanic individuals, seven Caucasians, two Asians and one multiracial person represented. Two doses of either the Pfizer-BioNTech BNT162b2 vaccine (n=8) or the Moderna mRNA-1273 vaccine (n=2) were administered to participants. Post-COVID blood samples were collected from convalescent patients a median of roughly 100 days after diagnosis, with a range of roughly 35 to 161 days. Post-vaccine blood samples were taken a median of 72 days after the second vaccine dose, with a range of about 14 to 241 days. Overlapping spike peptide pools from SARS-CoV-2 and from the common cold coronaviruses HCoV-NL63, HCoV-OC43 and HCoV-229E were used as culture stimuli. Control cultures received a CEFX viral epitope pool as the positive control, an HIV-1 Nef peptide pool as the negative control, or no peptide. The spike-specific CD4+ TCR repertoire was compared before and after mRNA vaccination in 10 to 11 COVID-19 convalescent patients and several infection-naive healthy vaccine recipients. An earlier paper using these donors assessed, at the TCR clonotype level, memory CD4+ T cell crossreactivity between SARS-CoV-2 and common cold coronavirus spike proteins. The research as a whole found: Among the post-vaccine SARS-CoV-2-reactive clones in convalescent patients, a median about 87% showed up only after vaccination, which suggests vaccine-specific priming. Of the vaccine-specific clones in convalescent patients, 304 of 307, or nearly all, reacted only to SARS-CoV-2 spike and did not cross-react with common cold coronaviruses. Only a relatively small number of convalescent patients were included in the study, and early timepoints following natural infection were not analyzed. Although the median number of SARS-CoV-2-reactive clonotypes went up from fewer than 25 after infection to more than 30 after vaccination, the increase was not significant.

Library preparation used PCR. TCR sequencing of DNA from cultured CD4+ T cells used the Oncomine TCR Beta short-read assay at the Johns Hopkins FTIC core. The QIAamp micro DNA kit was used to extract genomic DNA from the cultured CD4+ T cells. The Oncomine TCR Beta libraries from cultured CD4+ T cells were pooled using unique dual indexes and then sequenced on an Illumina iSeq 100. Concerning the study's data processing: Non-productive sequences were removed, and CDR3s that did not start with C, did not end with F or W, or were shorter than 7 amino acids were discarded. The MANAFEST web application was used to identify antigen-specific clonotypes by comparing peptide-stimulated wells against reference wells and other culture wells. To be called positive, a clone needed an FDR below 0.05, an odds ratio above 5, and a productive frequency above 0.1% in at least two of three replicate wells. A clonotype was classed as cross-reactive if the clonotype showed significant expansion both in SARS-CoV-2 spike wells and in at least one common cold coronavirus spike condition. Using R version 3.6.1, CDR3 homology was evaluated through Levenshtein distances (stringdist) along with unrooted phylogenetic trees (ape). TCRdb reanalyzed the raw reads on its own, using fastp at Q25 for trimming and MiXCR for clone calling, and kept in-frame beta chains. Entries that share a CDR3 protein sequence are merged under the most common genes and DNA. TCRdb, rather than the study authors, made the V and J calls. Here the sample has about 6,800 distinct CDR3 sequences; about 60% occur a single time. The ten top clones hold around 25% of the sample.

From cysteine to phenylalanine, the CDR3 is 15 amino acids long. Kept here is only the CDR3 DNA, which spans 45 bases and is read in frame from base 1. Germline trimming amounts to 0 bases on V and 3 bases on J, with 4 as the count of junction bases outside the gene matches. Sequences SGHTA (CDR1) and FQGNSA (CDR2) are obtained from the germline V gene. This clonotype was counted a few times. There is no known antigen for this receptor. One base away there is no much larger clone; base qualities are not given. The sample's treatment or condition label, in plain terms: roughly ten-day PBMC culture with coronavirus spike peptide pools or control peptides (ViraFEST assay). CD4+ T cells from unexposed donors were collected before the COVID-19 pandemic (2011-2018). To expand antigen-specific T cells with peptide pools and then pick out the expanded clonotypes through TCR sequencing, the study relied on the ViraFEST assay. PBMCs were cultured at under 2.5 million per well in IMDM supplemented with about 5% human AB serum and about 10 IU/ml IL-2, with about 10 ug/ml peptide pools added. On days 3 and 7, half of the culture medium was replaced with fresh IL-2-containing medium. After approximately eleven days of culture, CD4+ T cells were isolated by negative selection with the EasySep CD4+ T cell isolation kit. As cell numbers permitted, CD4+ T cells from unexposed donors were tested for reactivity to SARS-CoV-2 S and N and to four common cold coronavirus spike pools. Ficoll-Paque Plus gradient centrifugation was used to isolate PBMCs from whole blood, and the isolated PBMCs were then either used fresh or cryopreserved at -140C. Triplicate wells were generally used for each culture condition. Leukapheresis product for the unexposed donors was purchased commercially.

The sample was CD4+ T cells from blood, cultured in vitro. Here the chain combines TRBV7-2 and TRBJ2-7, and 8 junction bases match TRBD1. This sequence was found in a human donor in good health. The DNA sequence is as follows: TGTGCCAGCAGCTTAGCCGGGACAGGCAGCTACGAGCAGTACTTC. It specifies CASSLAGTGSYEQYF.